This TCR beta chain stems from a study of blood T cell repertoires in COVID-19. Turning to the study itself: Sources were T cells, B-cell-depleted T cells, or PBMCs; the material itself was cDNA or gDNA.

Here immunoSEQ multiplex PCR was the method, and the copy in TCRdb shows in-frame clones only, minus some. Of about 150,000 clones listed, more than 85% were seen once; the top ten hold around 0.6%. Seattle participants joined during active infection and were tracked over time. V was clipped by 7 bases and J by 3 bases; unmatched bases: 6. The CDR3 sequence is 15 residues long. The germline V gene encodes CDR1 SGHTA and CDR2 FQGNSA. This receptor was identified in a man aged 55 to 70 with COVID-19, enrolled during active disease. Material for sequencing was peripheral blood. This chain joins TRBV7-2 and TRBJ2-2; 9 bases are shared with TRBD1. The CDR3 DNA reads as TGTGCCAGCAACCAACAGGGGGCTTACACCGGGGAGCTGTTTTTT. Protein product: CASNQQGAYTGELFF.